The 21 T cell receptor beta chains given below trace back to one sample, sequenced in a study of beta chain features in type 1 diabetes. Reverse transcribing all isolated RNA meant expressed TCRB transcripts were sequenced. Data came from immunoSEQ multiplex PCR; TCRdb stores just in-frame clones and leaves some out. The sample includes hundreds of thousands of clones, about 63% seen only once; the top ten take 0.053%. The sample taken for sequencing was naive CD4+ T cells from blood. The origin of the receptors is a man aged 25 to 40 in good health.

This chain uses TRBV28 with TRBJ2-4, with 9 bases that match TRBD2. Germline-derived CDR1 and CDR2 are MDHEN and SYDVKM. V dropped 11 bases and J dropped 0; count of bases not matched to a gene: 17. CDR3 length: 18 amino acids. CDR3 in DNA: TGTGCCGCATCCTCGCGGGAGGGCCAGATCTTAGCCAAAAACATTCAGTACTTC. It specifies CAASSREGQILAKNIQYF. The variable domain in full, with the rest retrieved from reference TRBV28 and TRBJ2-4, is DVKVTQSSRYLVKRTGEKVFLECVQDMDHENMFWYRQDPGLGLRLIYFSYDVKMKEKGDIPEGYSVSREKKERFSLILESASTNQTSMYLCAASSREGQILAKNIQYFGAGTRLSVL.

J is TRBJ1-3 and V is TRBV30; D gene ambiguous. Germline V gene lookup returns CDR1 GTSNPN and CDR2 SVGIG (reference sequence). Trimming removed 8 bases at V and 0 bases at J, with 8 bases between. The CDR3 totals 12 residues. DNA for the CDR3: TGTGCCATGGGGTACTCTGGAAACACCATATATTTT. It translates to CAMGYSGNTIYF. The full variable domain, its missing parts supplied by reference TRBV30 and TRBJ1-3, is SQTIHQWPATLVQPVGSPLSLECTVEGTSNPNLYWYRQAAGRGLQLLFYSVGIGQISSEVPQNLSASRPQDRQFILSSKKLLLSDSGFYLCAMGYSGNTIYFGEGSWLTVV.

This CDR3 is CAWSVLGVGELFF. As DNA, the CDR3 is TGTGCCTGGAGTGTACTAGGGGTCGGGGAGCTGTTTTTT. V is TRBV30 and J is TRBJ2-2; tentatively, D is TRBD1 or TRBD2 (5 bases each). CDR1 and CDR2 (germline): GTSNPN, SVGIG (reference sequence). V lost 0 bases and J 7 bases, leaving 9 bases between the germline ends. CDR3 length equals 13 residues.

The rearrangement joins TRBV7-9 to TRBJ2-5, with D unclear. Germline CDR1 reads SEHNR; CDR2 reads FQNEAQ (reference sequence). The ends were cut back, 5 bases at V and 3 bases at J, with 10 bases in the middle. This CDR3 comprises 13 residues. The CDR3 DNA follows: TGTGCCAGCAGCGTGTCGGTGGAAGAGACCCAGTACTTC. This sequence encodes CASSVSVEETQYF. Complete variable domain (other parts from reference TRBV7-9 and TRBJ2-5): DTGVSQNPRHKITKRGQNVTFRCDPISEHNRLYWYRQTLGQGPEFLTYFQNEAQLEKSRLLSDRFSAERPKGSFSTLEIQRTEQGDSAMYLCASSVSVEETQYFGPGTRLLVL.

The chain has TRBV30 and TRBJ2-5; 12 bases map to TRBD2. This CDR3 has 17 amino acids. With V trimmed by 3 bases and J by 0 bases, 8 bases remained unmatched. Per the germline V gene, CDR1 is GTSNPN and CDR2 is SVGIG (reference sequence). In DNA form, the CDR3 reads TGTGCCTGGAGCTTACTCGGACTAGCGGGGAACCAAGAGACCCAGTACTTC. Amino acids: CAWSLLGLAGNQETQYF.

V gene TRBV5-6 combines with J gene TRBJ1-3; unclear D gene. Per the germline V gene, CDR1 is SGHDT and CDR2 is YYEEEE. Trimming left V 3 bases short and J 0 bases short, with 7 bases between. This CDR3 is 14 amino acids long. The CDR3 reads CASSSRTSGNTIYF. The CDR3, as DNA: TGTGCCAGCAGCTCGAGGACCTCTGGAAACACCATATATTTT.

The V gene is TRBV4-3, the J gene TRBJ2-2; 9 nucleotides match TRBD1. CDR3 size: 15 residues. CDR1 is LGHNA and CDR2 is YSLEER in the germline V gene. V dropped 4 bases and J dropped 10; count of bases not matched to a gene: 10. The CDR3 nucleotides read TGCGCCAGCAGCCCTGGACAGGGGAATTTCGTGGAGCTGTTTTTT. Protein sequence: CASSPGQGNFVELFF.

In its sample, this clone was seen once. Other DNA sequences of this sample code for an identical CDR3. The chain uses TRBV30 and TRBJ2-7, with D possibly being TRBD2 (5 bases). CDR1 GTSNPN and CDR2 SVGIG come from the germline V gene (reference sequence). The V and J ends lost 1 base and 2 bases respectively, with 9 bases between them. The CDR3 loop spans 13 amino acids. The CDR3 nucleotides are TGTGCCTGGAGTGGACTACCTCCCTACGAGCAGTACTTC. Protein: CAWSGLPPYEQYF.

The genes are TRBV6-6 and TRBJ2-3, with 9 bases fitting TRBD2. The V and J ends lost 5 bases and 3 bases, in that order; junction bases with no gene match: 3. CDR1 and CDR2 (germline): MNHNY, SVGAGI (reference sequence). The CDR3 length is 14 residues. The CDR3: CASSAGGPTDTQYF. The CDR3 DNA reads as TGTGCCAGCAGTGCGGGGGGGCCTACAGATACGCAGTATTTT.

The rearrangement uses TRBV25-1 and TRBJ2-5; no definite D call. The V end lost 1 base, the J end lost 5 bases, and 11 bases lay between the germline ends. The CDR3 sequence is 14 residues long. The germline V gene has CDR1 MGHDK and CDR2 SYGVNS. DNA of the CDR3: TGTGCCAGCAGTGAATGGGTGGGAACGGAGACCCAGTACTTC. It codes for CASSEWVGTETQYF.

The chain uses TRBV30 and TRBJ2-7; D uncertain. The V gene's germline CDR1 is GTSNPN and CDR2 SVGIG (reference sequence). The CDR3 length is 11 residues. Trimming cost V 2 bases and J 1 base, with 3 bases left between them. CDR3 in DNA: TGTGCCTGGAGTTTTTCCTACGAGCAGTACTTC. Protein: CAWSFSYEQYF.

This clone was found a few times. The chain couples TRBV7-2 to TRBJ2-7; no clear D gene. Per the germline V gene, CDR1 is SGHTA and CDR2 is FQGNSA. The CDR3 has 12 amino acids. With 5 bases removed from V and 4 bases from J, the gap between germline ends came to 9 bases. CDR3 DNA: TGTGCCAGCAGCCCGGAAGGTTACGAGCAGTACTTC. This sequence encodes CASSPEGYEQYF.

This rearrangement joins TRBV30 to TRBJ1-2, with TRBD1 matching over 8 bases. The CDR3 is made up of 13 amino acids. Germline trimming cut 2 bases from V and 7 bases from J; bases unmatched to any gene: 6. Germline CDR1 and CDR2: GTSNPN and SVGIG (reference sequence). The CDR3 DNA follows: TGTGCCTGGAGTATCCAGGGGGCTCCTGGCTACACCTTC. This sequence encodes CAWSIQGAPGYTF.

The chain couples TRBV4-3 to TRBJ2-4, with a tentative D call TRBD2 (6 bases). Deletions cut 1 base from V and 8 bases from J, with 9 bases between. The length of the CDR3 is 13 residues. Germline V gene lookup returns CDR1 LGHNA and CDR2 YSLEER. As DNA, the CDR3 is TGCGCCAGCAGCCAAGTTGGAGGGGACATTCAGTACTTC. It codes for CASSQVGGDIQYF.

This rearrangement joins TRBV7-2 to TRBJ2-1; 8 bases are shared with TRBD2. With V trimmed by 0 bases and J by 0 bases, 1 base remained unmatched. Germline values: CDR1 SGHTA, CDR2 FQGNSA. The CDR3 totals 16 residues. This CDR3 reads CASSLASGSSYNEQFF. The CDR3 DNA is TGTGCCAGCAGCTTAGCGAGCGGGAGCTCCTACAATGAGCAGTTCTTC.

V and J are TRBV7-6 and TRBJ2-7; D unresolved. The CDR3 length is 14 residues. V shed 1 base and J shed 3 bases, with 10 bases lying between them. Germline loops: CDR1 SGHVS, CDR2 FNYEAQ. CDR3: CASSLDTGHYEQYF. The CDR3 region has the DNA TGTGCCAGCAGCTTAGATACGGGCCACTACGAGCAGTACTTC.

V and J are TRBV7-9 and TRBJ2-5; D gene uncertain. Germline V gene lookup returns CDR1 SEHNR and CDR2 FQNEAQ (reference sequence). Trimming took off 8 bases at V and 4 bases at J, with 5 bases between the two ends. The CDR3 runs to 10 residues. Here the CDR3 reads CASGLETQYF. CDR3 bases: TGTGCCAGCGGGTTAGAGACCCAGTACTTC.

The gene calls are TRBV5-1 and TRBJ2-1; 9 bases agree with TRBD1. Germline lookup yields CDR1 SGHRS and CDR2 YFSETQ. This CDR3 comprises 15 residues. The V and J ends lost 2 bases and 7 bases, in that order; junction bases with no gene match: 7. The chain's CDR3 is CASSFGDREANEQFF. CDR3 in DNA: TGCGCCAGCAGCTTCGGGGACAGGGAGGCGAATGAGCAGTTCTTC.

This chain connects TRBV4-3 to TRBJ2-1; D gene unclear. Germline CDR1 is LGHNA and CDR2 is YSLEER. The CDR3 covers 13 residues. Trimming left V 5 bases short and J 5 bases short, with 10 bases between. The CDR3 region is CASSAQRDNEQFF. The CDR3 DNA reads TGCGCCAGCAGCGCCCAACGCGACAATGAGCAGTTCTTC.

The J gene is TRBJ1-3, the V gene TRBV29-1, with unresolved D. Germline CDR1 SQVTM, CDR2 ANQGSEA. The CDR3 is 15 amino acids. Trimming shortened V by 4 bases and J by 0 bases, and 13 bases separated the two germline ends. The CDR3 is CSVGEKRFSGNTIYF. The CDR3 DNA is TGCAGCGTTGGAGAGAAACGTTTCTCTGGAAACACCATATATTTT.

The genes are TRBV14 and TRBJ2-1, with D unresolved. V lost 0 bases, J lost 9 bases, and 9 bases lay in between. Germline V CDR1 and CDR2: SGHDN, FVKESK. CDR3 size: 13 residues. The CDR3 protein is CASSQDLSTEQFF. The CDR3, as DNA: TGTGCCAGCAGCCAAGACTTGAGTACTGAGCAGTTCTTC.